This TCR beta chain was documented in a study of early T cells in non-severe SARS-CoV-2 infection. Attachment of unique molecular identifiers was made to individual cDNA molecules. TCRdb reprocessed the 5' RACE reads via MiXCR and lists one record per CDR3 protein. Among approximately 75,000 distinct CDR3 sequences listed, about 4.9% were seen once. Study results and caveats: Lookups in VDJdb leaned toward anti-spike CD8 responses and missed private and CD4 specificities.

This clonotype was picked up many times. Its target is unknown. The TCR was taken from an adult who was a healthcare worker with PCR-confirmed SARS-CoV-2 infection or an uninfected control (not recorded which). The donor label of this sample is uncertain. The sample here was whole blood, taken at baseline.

CDR3 protein: CASSPRTSVNEQFF. CDR3 coding DNA: TGTGCCAGCAGCCCTCGGACTAGCGTCAATGAGCAGTTCTTC. The chain has TRBV7-2 and TRBJ2-1; 9 positions agree with TRBD2. Trimming removed 5 bases from V and 6 bases from J; junction bases left unmatched: 5. CDR1 is SGHTA, CDR2 FQGNSA, per germline. The CDR3 has 14 residues.